This T cell receptor beta chain was identified in a study of blood T cell repertoires in COVID-19. The overall study: COVID-19 samples collected from the United States, Italy and Spain covered acute and convalescent phases.

Germline V lookup: CDR1 MDHEN, CDR2 SYDVKM. The V end was cut by 5 bases, the J end by 4 bases, with 11 bases between. CDR3 length equals 14 residues. Generated by immunoSEQ multiplex PCR, the TCRdb table keeps only in-frame clones and is missing some. The sample shows some 250,000 clones, about 80% of them seen only once. The V call is TRBV28, the J call TRBJ1-4; tentative D call: TRBD1 (6 bases). This clonotype was sampled from a man aged 40-55 years who had recovered from COVID-19. The sample was PBMCs or T cells enriched from blood (not recorded which). CDR3 DNA sequence: TGTGCCAGCAGTCTAACAGGGAATAATGAAAAACTGTTTTTT. This gives the protein CASSLTGNNEKLFF. Complete variable domain (other parts from reference TRBV28 and TRBJ1-4): DVKVTQSSRYLVKRTGEKVFLECVQDMDHENMFWYRQDPGLGLRLIYFSYDVKMKEKGDIPEGYSVSREKKERFSLILESASTNQTSMYLCASSLTGNNEKLFFGSGTQLSVL.